A single sample gave rise to the 11 T cell receptor beta chains below, sequenced in a study of blood T cell repertoires in COVID-19 (dated by TCRdb to about 2020). The receptor library was made with the immunoSEQ multiplex PCR assay. TCRdb mirrors the immuneACCESS table, restricted to in-frame sequences. Some clones are absent from its copies; in checked studies, under half trace to an unresolved V gene, and the reason for the others is unknown. The sample has roughly 150,000 clones on record, about 87% of them singletons. The ten largest clones represent just over 2.5% of the sample. The sequencing input was peripheral blood. These receptors were taken from a woman aged 80 or over with COVID-19, enrolled during active disease.

The CDR3 DNA sequence: TGCGCCAGCAGCCAAGTACAGGGGGCCTACTCTGGAAACACCATATATTTT. It yields the protein CASSQVQGAYSGNTIYF. V gene TRBV4-1 combines with J gene TRBJ1-3, with 9 positions matching TRBD1. J lost 0 bases, V lost 1 base, and 4 bases had no gene match. Germline V lookup: CDR1 MGHRA, CDR2 YSYEKL. This CDR3 comprises 17 residues.

The J gene is TRBJ1-5, the V gene TRBV23-1; D remains unclear. TRBV23-1 is recorded as an ORF, its role being uncertain. The V and J ends lost 6 bases and 0 bases respectively, with 9 bases between them. This CDR3 spans 14 amino acids. The CDR3 region has the DNA TGCGCCAGCAGACAGACGGATAGCAATCAGCCCCAGCATTTT. Translating gives CASRQTDSNQPQHF.

This sequence joins TRBV11-3 and TRBJ2-1, with 8 nucleotides matching TRBD2. The junction had 10 bases not matched to a gene; V was cut back by 0 bases and J by 6 bases. The germline gives CDR1 SGHNT, CDR2 YENEEA. The CDR3 runs to 17 residues. In DNA, the CDR3 is TGTGCCAGCAGCTTAGATGGAGCGGGAGTTTTGGGCAATGAGCAGTTCTTC. Its protein product is CASSLDGAGVLGNEQFF.

The V gene is TRBV7-8, the J gene TRBJ2-3; 10 positions match TRBD1. Germline V gene data show CDR1 as SGHVS and CDR2 as FQNEAQ. CDR3 size: 15 residues. V lost 5 bases to trimming and J lost 4 bases; unmatched junction nucleotides: 6. CDR3 residues: CASSRDRGRSDTQYF. The DNA of the CDR3 is TGTGCCAGCAGCCGGGACAGGGGTCGCTCAGATACGCAGTATTTT.

The chain joins TRBV25-1 to TRBJ1-6, with 8 bases matching TRBD1. CDR3 length: 17 amino acids. The trim removed 1 base at V and 7 bases at J, leaving 9 bases unmatched. Germline V gene sequence: CDR1 MGHDK, CDR2 SYGVNS. CDR3 DNA: TGTGCCAGCAGTGAATCCGGTGGTACAGGGGGAAATTCACCCCTCCACTTT. This codes for CASSESGGTGGNSPLHF.

The chain joins TRBV18 to TRBJ2-4; unclear D gene. Germline CDR1 reads KGHSH; CDR2 reads LQKENI. V gave up 4 bases and J gave up 1 base, with 8 bases separating them. This CDR3 contains 14 residues. The CDR3 DNA sequence: TGTGCCAGCTCACACGAGGTCGCCAAAAACATTCAGTACTTC. It is translated as CASSHEVAKNIQYF.

V usage is TRBV5-1 and J usage is TRBJ1-3, with D perhaps matching TRBD1 (6 bases). The germline CDR1 and CDR2 sequences are SGHRS and YFSETQ. Trimming pared 5 bases from V and 4 bases from J, leaving 16 bases between. The CDR3 has 15 residues. The CDR3 here is CASSPTVGHGNTIYF. The CDR3 nucleotides are TGCGCCAGCAGTCCTACGGTGGGACACGGAAACACCATATATTTT.

This clone has only one observation. The V gene is TRBV6-5, the J gene TRBJ1-3; D not resolved. CDR3 length: 11 residues. The germline V gene has CDR1 MNHEY and CDR2 SVGAGI. The ends were cut back, 4 bases at V and 7 bases at J, with 5 bases in the middle. Here the CDR3 DNA reads TGTGCCAGCAGTTTTTCGAACACCATATATTTT. Its protein is CASSFSNTIYF.

V is TRBV7-8 and J is TRBJ1-5, with 7 bases fitting TRBD1. Trimming at V came to 1 base and at J to 8 bases, leaving 8 bases not matched to a gene. Germline CDR1 is SGHVS and CDR2 is FQNEAQ. This CDR3 comprises 15 residues. For the CDR3, the DNA is TGTGCCAGCAGCTTAGGAGGAGGGGGCGAAAAGCCCCAGCATTTT. This gives the protein CASSLGGGGEKPQHF.

The gene calls are TRBV7-2 and TRBJ1-4, with D possibly TRBD1 on 5 matching bases. This CDR3 is 13 amino acids long. Trimming took off 5 bases at V and 7 bases at J, with 11 bases between the two ends. Germline CDR1 reads SGHTA; CDR2 reads FQGNSA. The CDR3 DNA reads as TGTGCCAGCAGCCTCCGACAGCTTGAAAAACTGTTTTTT. Amino acids: CASSLRQLEKLFF.

The rearrangement joins TRBV28 to TRBJ1-2; D ambiguous. This CDR3 is built from 15 residues. Germline V lookup: CDR1 MDHEN, CDR2 SYDVKM. Trimming took off 3 bases at V and 2 bases at J, with 13 bases between the two ends. CDR3: CASSFLGLLNYGYTF. The CDR3 DNA follows: TGTGCCAGCAGTTTTCTAGGTTTGCTGAACTATGGCTACACCTTC.